This TCR beta chain was obtained from a study of CD8 T cells in ankylosing spondylitis. Study results and limitations: It appeared that ankylosing spondylitis blood was characterized by a TCR beta motif of fewer than ten highly homologous variants.

The V end lost 4 bases, the J end lost 0 bases, and 9 bases lay between the germline ends. Germline values: CDR1 LGHNA, CDR2 YSLEER. The CDR3 sequence is 14 residues long. This clonotype occurred many times. The antigen is unknown. Quantitative 5'-RACE with molecular barcodes was used to make the TCR beta libraries. In TCRdb, the 5' RACE reads were re-called with MiXCR into one record per CDR3 protein. The data show about 240,000 distinct CDR3 sequences, 8% to 10% seen once. The clonotype was recovered from a female donor with ankylosing spondylitis or in good health (not recorded which). This chain links TRBV4-3 with TRBJ1-1; D call uncertain. The sequenced sample was blood, either unsorted or a sorted T cell fraction (not recorded which). The CDR3 region has the DNA TGCGCCAGCAGCCGAAGGACCCTGAACACTGAAGCTTTCTTT. This encodes CASSRRTLNTEAFF.